The entry that follows covers one TCR beta chain sequence. Its specificity is unknown. The sample is drawn from a study of graft-versus-host responses after intestinal transplantation. Study at large: Grafts that recipients had were multivisceral, liver-intestinal, or isolated intestinal transplants. Study findings and constraints: Investigators detected GvH clones in recipient marrow, with some emerging earlier in ileum or blood.

Using immunoSEQ multiplex PCR, the repertoire was profiled, and TCRdb retains in-frame clones only, with some absent. The repertoire consists of some 110,000 clones, with 85% to 95% occurring once and the leading ten covering roughly 0.23%. This specimen consisted of unstimulated CD4+ T cells sorted from spleen or lymph node cells, obtained before transplant. This TCR came from a human donor who was the organ donor for an intestinal transplant.

CDR3 nucleotides: TGTGCCAGCAGCCAAACGGACAGGGGCCAAAACATTCAGTACTTC. Translated: CASSQTDRGQNIQYF. This chain connects TRBV4-2 to TRBJ2-4; 9 nucleotides line up with TRBD1. J lost 5 bases, V lost 2 bases, and 4 bases had no gene match. Germline V CDR1 and CDR2: LGHNA, YNFKEQ. The CDR3 length is 15 residues.